A selection of T cell receptor beta chains follows, all from one sample in a study of shared clonotypes between healthy human individuals. Some clones are missing from TCRdb's copy, which holds only in-frame ones; the method was immunoSEQ multiplex PCR. The table shows about 2.4 million clones, with more than 85% occurring only once. Sequencing was carried out using naive CD4+ T cells from PBMCs. These receptor sequences come from a young man in good health. Some clones in this sample may be carry-over from other donors' samples. The CDR3 runs from the conserved cysteine through the conserved F or W. Fields, in order: clone size, J gene, V gene, D gene, CDR3 protein, CDR3 DNA. The D gene is left open where the match is weak. The size entry is marked missing in some rows and otherwise reads once, few, many or a size class.

>.|TRBJ1-4|TRBV18|.
CASSKLRGSNEKLFF
TGTGCCAGCTCGAAACTCAGGGGCAGTAATGAAAAACTGTTTTTT
>.|TRBJ2-7|TRBV15|.
CATSRDRLGEYEQYF
TGTGCCACCAGCAGAGATCGGCTTGGAGAATACGAGCAGTACTTC
>.|TRBJ2-7|TRBV6-6|.
CASSYSTGPYEQYF
TGTGCCAGCAGTTACTCAACAGGGCCCTACGAGCAGTACTTC
>.|TRBJ1-2|TRBV28|.
CASGYMVYGYTF
TGTGCCAGCGGTTATATGGTCTATGGCTACACCTTC
>.|TRBJ1-2|TRBV6-1|.
CASSERRESYGYTF
TGTGCCAGCAGTGAAAGGAGGGAGTCCTATGGCTACACCTTC
>.|TRBJ1-2|TRBV27|.
CASSFLTDRWYGYTF
TGTGCCAGCAGTTTCCTTACAGACAGGTGGTATGGCTACACCTTC
>.|TRBJ2-5|TRBV9|.
CASSVEFIGETQYF
TGTGCCAGCAGCGTAGAATTTATTGGAGAGACCCAGTACTTC
>.|TRBJ2-7|TRBV5-1|.
CASSLVSPRGGTYEQYF
TGCGCCAGCAGCTTGGTGTCCCCCAGGGGCGGGACCTACGAGCAGTACTTC
>.|TRBJ1-2|TRBV27|.
CASSSYKQGRGYTF
TGTGCCAGCAGTTCCTATAAACAGGGTCGAGGCTACACCTTC
>.|TRBJ2-1|TRBV4-1|TRBD2
CASSLRLAGGVFSSYNEQFF
TGCGCCAGCAGCCTCAGACTAGCGGGAGGGGTTTTTAGCTCCTACAATGAGCAGTTCTTC
>.|TRBJ2-1|TRBV30|TRBD2
CAWSWGLAGANEQFF
TGTGCCTGGAGCTGGGGACTAGCGGGAGCCAATGAGCAGTTCTTC
>.|TRBJ2-1|TRBV7-3|TRBD2
CASSSLPSREGTEQFF
TGTGCCAGCAGCTCTCTTCCCTCGCGGGAGGGGACTGAGCAGTTCTTC
>few|TRBJ2-7|TRBV30|TRBD1
CAWSSKTGASYEQYF
TGTGCCTGGAGTTCGAAGACAGGGGCCTCCTACGAGCAGTACTTC
>.|TRBJ2-1|TRBV28|TRBD2
CASNIAGVGYNEQFF
TGTGCCAGCAACATAGCGGGAGTCGGATACAATGAGCAGTTCTTC
>.|TRBJ2-1|TRBV5-1|.
CASSHRNTHNEQFF
TGCGCCAGCAGCCATCGTAATACCCACAATGAGCAGTTCTTC
>.|TRBJ1-5|TRBV4-3|TRBD1
CASSQALNRGEPQHF
TGCGCCAGCAGCCAAGCGTTGAACAGGGGGGAGCCCCAGCATTTT
>.|TRBJ2-2|TRBV5-5|TRBD1
CASSSGQGGNTGELFF
TGTGCCAGCAGCTCCGGACAGGGGGGGAACACCGGGGAGCTGTTTTTT
>.|TRBJ2-5|TRBV19|TRBD1
CASSLWGTGARETQYF
TGTGCCAGTAGTCTATGGGGGACAGGGGCCAGGGAGACCCAGTACTTC
>.|TRBJ2-5|TRBV28|.
CASRPGPPEVETQYF
TGTGCCAGCAGACCCGGGCCACCGGAGGTAGAGACCCAGTACTTC
>.|TRBJ1-1|TRBV6-6|.
CASSYPGTKKAFF
TGTGCCAGCAGTTACCCCGGAACCAAAAAAGCTTTCTTT
>once|TRBJ2-3|TRBV4-1|.
CASSQVGVGTDTQYF
TGCGCCAGCAGCCAAGTAGGGGTCGGCACAGATACGCAGTATTTT
>.|TRBJ1-1|TRBV30|.
CASTTGTILNTEAFF
TGTGCCTCGACAACCGGGACAATTCTGAACACTGAAGCTTTCTTT
>.|TRBJ1-1|TRBV19|.
CASSTSVWSMVIGNTEAFF
TGTGCCAGTAGTACTTCCGTCTGGAGTATGGTGATTGGGAACACTGAAGCTTTCTTT
>.|TRBJ2-3|TRBV5-4|TRBD1
CASNLHRDRSTDTQYF
TGTGCCAGCAACTTACACCGGGACAGGAGCACAGATACGCAGTATTTT
>.|TRBJ2-1|TRBV28|TRBD1
CASSTRTGTGNEQFF
TGTGCCAGCAGTACCCGGACAGGGACCGGCAATGAGCAGTTCTTC
>.|TRBJ2-2|TRBV10-1|TRBD2
CASSETSSGENTGELFF
TGCGCCAGCAGTGAAACCTCTAGCGGAGAGAACACCGGGGAGCTGTTTTTT
>.|TRBJ2-1|TRBV6-6|.
CASSPGGHVYNEQFF
TGTGCCAGCAGCCCGGGTGGGCATGTTTACAATGAGCAGTTCTTC
>.|TRBJ2-1|TRBV11-2|.
CASSLRVTYNEQFF
TGTGCCAGCAGCTTACGCGTGACCTACAATGAGCAGTTCTTC
>.|TRBJ2-4|TRBV5-6|.
CASSRGTGTNRVKNIQYF
TGTGCCAGCAGCAGGGGGACCGGGACGAACAGGGTCAAAAACATTCAGTACTTC
>.|TRBJ1-2|TRBV29-1|TRBD1
CSVVPGGHSTLF
TGCAGCGTTGTGCCAGGGGGCCACTCTACCCTCTTC
>.|TRBJ2-1|TRBV28|.
CASSPNRGPYNEQFF
TGTGCCAGCAGTCCCAATCGGGGTCCCTACAATGAGCAGTTCTTC
>.|TRBJ1-1|TRBV9|TRBD1
CASSVAGTGGTEAFF
TGTGCCAGCAGCGTAGCCGGGACAGGGGGGACTGAAGCTTTCTTT
>.|TRBJ2-7|TRBV5-5|TRBD2
CASSLVLAGTYEQYF
TGTGCCAGCAGCTTAGTGCTAGCGGGAACCTACGAGCAGTACTTC
>once|TRBJ2-1|TRBV10-3|TRBD2
CAISAPPGLPNNEQFF
TGTGCCATCAGTGCACCACCGGGACTACCAAACAATGAGCAGTTCTTC
>.|TRBJ2-7|TRBV12-5|TRBD1
CASGLEQGVEQYF
TGTGCTAGTGGTTTGGAACAGGGGGTTGAGCAGTACTTC
>.|TRBJ1-4|TRBV7-2|.
CASSLRATNEKLFF
TGTGCCAGCAGCCTGCGGGCAACTAATGAAAAACTGTTTTTT
>.|TRBJ2-2|TRBV14|TRBD2
CASSLGLVRAGELFF
TGTGCCAGCAGCCTCGGACTAGTGAGGGCCGGGGAGCTGTTTTTT
>few|TRBJ1-5|TRBV14|.
CASAYSPQPQHF
TGTGCCAGTGCATATTCACCCCAGCCCCAGCATTTT
>.|TRBJ2-5|TRBV7-2|.
CASSLGLAETQYF
TGTGCCAGCAGCTTAGGGCTAGCCGAGACCCAGTACTTC
>.|TRBJ2-1|TRBV28|.
CASSSTGRSYNEQFF
TGTGCCAGCAGTTCCACAGGGAGGTCCTACAATGAGCAGTTCTTC
>.|TRBJ2-7|TRBV7-9|TRBD1
CASSLFLQGPPYEQYF
TGTGCCAGCAGCTTATTCTTACAGGGGCCCCCATACGAGCAGTACTTC
>.|TRBJ1-4|TRBV5-8|.
CASSPGARPRGEKLFF
TGTGCCAGCAGCCCGGGGGCTCGACCAAGGGGTGAAAAACTGTTTTTT
>.|TRBJ2-1|TRBV15|TRBD2
CATSNSGGAWEGQFF
TGTGCCACCAGCAATAGCGGGGGAGCTTGGGAGGGGCAGTTCTTC
>once|TRBJ1-3|TRBV7-9|.
CASSFRLGQPSGNTIYF
TGTGCCAGCAGCTTCCGACTGGGCCAGCCTTCTGGAAACACCATATATTTT
>.|TRBJ2-5|TRBV28|.
CASHKPQETQYF
TGTGCCAGTCATAAACCCCAAGAGACCCAGTACTTC
>.|TRBJ1-1|TRBV7-3|.
CASSLRQGTEAFF
TGTGCCAGCAGCTTGAGGCAGGGCACTGAAGCTTTCTTT
>.|TRBJ1-3|TRBV28|.
CASTLEGNTIYF
TGTGCCAGCACTCTCGAGGGAAACACCATATATTTT
>once|TRBJ1-2|TRBV28|TRBD1
CASTRLGQAEPYTF
TGTGCCAGCACCCGGCTGGGACAGGCAGAACCCTACACCTTC
>once|TRBJ2-3|TRBV5-4|.
CASSFVVAGLGADTQYF
TGTGCCAGCAGCTTCGTAGTCGCGGGATTGGGGGCAGATACGCAGTATTTT
>.|TRBJ2-2|TRBV7-3|.
CASSLRAGALNTGELFF
TGTGCCAGCAGCTTAAGGGCAGGGGCCCTGAACACCGGGGAGCTGTTTTTT
>.|TRBJ1-4|TRBV19|TRBD1
CASSVGQGTTNEKLFF
TGTGCCAGTAGTGTCGGACAGGGGACCACCAATGAAAAACTGTTTTTT
>.|TRBJ2-5|TRBV19|.
CASSMKPSASRTQYF
TGTGCCAGTAGTATGAAGCCGAGCGCTTCCAGGACCCAGTACTTC
>.|TRBJ2-5|TRBV11-2|.
CASSEQVQETQYF
TGTGCCAGCAGCGAGCAGGTTCAAGAGACCCAGTACTTC
>.|TRBJ2-1|TRBV5-1|TRBD2
CASNGGSPYNEQFF
TGCGCCAGCAATGGCGGGAGTCCCTACAATGAGCAGTTCTTC
>.|TRBJ2-7|TRBV2|TRBD1
CASSKTGRAPPEQYF
TGTGCCAGCAGTAAGACAGGGCGGGCCCCCCCCGAGCAGTACTTC